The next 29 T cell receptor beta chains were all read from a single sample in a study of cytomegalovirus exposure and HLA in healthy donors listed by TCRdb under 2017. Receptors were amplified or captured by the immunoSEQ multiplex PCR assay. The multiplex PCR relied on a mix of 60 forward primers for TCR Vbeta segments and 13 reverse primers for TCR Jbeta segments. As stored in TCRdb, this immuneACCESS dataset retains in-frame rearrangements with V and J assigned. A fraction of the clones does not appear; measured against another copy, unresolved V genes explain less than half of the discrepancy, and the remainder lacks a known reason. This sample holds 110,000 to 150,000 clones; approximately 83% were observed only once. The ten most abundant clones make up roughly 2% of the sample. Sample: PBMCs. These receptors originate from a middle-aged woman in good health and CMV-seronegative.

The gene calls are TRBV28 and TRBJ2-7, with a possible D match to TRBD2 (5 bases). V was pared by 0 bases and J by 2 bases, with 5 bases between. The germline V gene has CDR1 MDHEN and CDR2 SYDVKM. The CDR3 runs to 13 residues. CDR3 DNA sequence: TGTGCCAGCAGTTTATGGAGGGCCTACGAGCAGTACTTC. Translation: CASSLWRAYEQYF.

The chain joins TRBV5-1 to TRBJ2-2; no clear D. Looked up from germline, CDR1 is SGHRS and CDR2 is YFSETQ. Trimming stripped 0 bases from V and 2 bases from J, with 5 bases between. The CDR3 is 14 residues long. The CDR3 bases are TGCGCCAGCAGCTTGGCCATCAACACCGGGGAGCTGTTTTTT. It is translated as CASSLAINTGELFF.

The CDR3 region has the DNA TGCGCCAGCAGCTTGGCCGGTGACACAGGAGATACGCAGTATTTT. Translating gives CASSLAGDTGDTQYF. The V gene is TRBV5-1, the J gene TRBJ2-3; TRBD1 is a possible D gene (5 bases). Trimming stripped 0 bases from V and 5 bases from J, with 13 bases between. Germline values: CDR1 SGHRS, CDR2 YFSETQ. CDR3 length equals 15 residues.

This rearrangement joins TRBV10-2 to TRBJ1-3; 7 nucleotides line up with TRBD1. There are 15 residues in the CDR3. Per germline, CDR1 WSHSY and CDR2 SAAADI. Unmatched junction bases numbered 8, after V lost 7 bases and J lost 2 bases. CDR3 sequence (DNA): TGCGCCAGCATAGGACCGGGGACAGCTGGAAACACCATATATTTT. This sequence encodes CASIGPGTAGNTIYF.

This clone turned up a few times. CDR3 sequence: CASTTKRDISYEQYF. For the CDR3, the DNA is TGTGCCAGTACAACGAAACGGGACATCTCCTACGAGCAGTACTTC. The chain has TRBV19 and TRBJ2-7; possibly TRBD1 for D (6 bases). Trimming stripped 7 bases from V and 0 bases from J, with 16 bases between. Germline-derived CDR1 and CDR2 are LNHDA and SQIVND (reference sequence). This CDR3 has 15 residues.

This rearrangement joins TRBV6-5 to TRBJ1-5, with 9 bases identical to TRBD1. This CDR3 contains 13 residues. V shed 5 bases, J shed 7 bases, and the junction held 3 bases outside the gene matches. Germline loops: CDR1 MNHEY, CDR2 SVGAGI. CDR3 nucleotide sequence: TGTGCCAGCAGTACAGGGGGCTGGCAGCCCCAGCATTTT. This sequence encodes CASSTGGWQPQHF.

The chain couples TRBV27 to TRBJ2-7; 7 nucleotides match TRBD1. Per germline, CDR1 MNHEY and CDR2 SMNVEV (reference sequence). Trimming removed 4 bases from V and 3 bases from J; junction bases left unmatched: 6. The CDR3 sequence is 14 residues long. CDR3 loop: CASSYRGPNYEQYF. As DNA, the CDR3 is TGTGCCAGCAGTTACAGGGGCCCCAACTACGAGCAGTACTTC.

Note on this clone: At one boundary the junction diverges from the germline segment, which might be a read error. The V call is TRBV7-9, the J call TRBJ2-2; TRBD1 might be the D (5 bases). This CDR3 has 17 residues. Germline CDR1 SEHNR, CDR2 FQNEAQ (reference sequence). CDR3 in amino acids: CSSSYRPGSGNTGELFF. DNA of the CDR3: TGTTCCAGCAGCTACCGACCCGGGTCAGGGAATACCGGGGAGCTGTTTTTT.

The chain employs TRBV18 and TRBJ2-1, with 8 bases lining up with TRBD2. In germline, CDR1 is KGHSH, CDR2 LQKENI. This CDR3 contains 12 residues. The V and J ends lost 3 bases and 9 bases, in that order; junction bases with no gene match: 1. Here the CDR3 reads CASSPGGGEQFF. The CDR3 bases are TGTGCCAGCTCACCCGGGGGGGGTGAGCAGTTCTTC.

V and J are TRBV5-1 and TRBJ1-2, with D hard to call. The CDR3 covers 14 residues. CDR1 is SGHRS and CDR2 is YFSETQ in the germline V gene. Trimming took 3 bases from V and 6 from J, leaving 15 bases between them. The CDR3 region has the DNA TGCGCCAGCAGCTATTCACTGCCCCAAGATGGCTACACCTTC. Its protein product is CASSYSLPQDGYTF.

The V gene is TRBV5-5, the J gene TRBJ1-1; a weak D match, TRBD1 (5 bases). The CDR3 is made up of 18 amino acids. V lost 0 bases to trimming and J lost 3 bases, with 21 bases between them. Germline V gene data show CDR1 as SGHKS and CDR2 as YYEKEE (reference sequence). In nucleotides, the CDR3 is TGTGCCAGCAGCTTGGCAGTGTATTGGGGGGTCGGTGACACTGAAGCTTTCTTT. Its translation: CASSLAVYWGVGDTEAFF.

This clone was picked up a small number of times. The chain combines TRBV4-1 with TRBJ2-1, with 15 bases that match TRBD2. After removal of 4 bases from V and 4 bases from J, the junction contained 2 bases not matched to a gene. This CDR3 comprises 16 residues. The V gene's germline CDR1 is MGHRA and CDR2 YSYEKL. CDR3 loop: CASSRTSGGAYNEQFF. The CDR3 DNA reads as TGCGCCAGCAGCCGGACTAGCGGGGGGGCATACAATGAGCAGTTCTTC.

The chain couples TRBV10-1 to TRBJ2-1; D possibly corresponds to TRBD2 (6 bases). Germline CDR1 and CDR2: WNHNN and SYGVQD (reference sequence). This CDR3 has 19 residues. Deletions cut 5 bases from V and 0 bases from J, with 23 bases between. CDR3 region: CASSPPRGGGYSSYNEQFF. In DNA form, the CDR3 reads TGCGCCAGCAGTCCCCCACGGGGCGGAGGGTACAGCTCCTACAATGAGCAGTTCTTC.

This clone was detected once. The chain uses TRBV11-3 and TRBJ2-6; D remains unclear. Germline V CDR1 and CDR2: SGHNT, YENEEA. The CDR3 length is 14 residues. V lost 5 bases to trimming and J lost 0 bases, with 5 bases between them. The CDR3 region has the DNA TGTGCCAGCAGCCCGTCCTCTGGGGCCAACGTCCTGACTTTC. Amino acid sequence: CASSPSSGANVLTF.

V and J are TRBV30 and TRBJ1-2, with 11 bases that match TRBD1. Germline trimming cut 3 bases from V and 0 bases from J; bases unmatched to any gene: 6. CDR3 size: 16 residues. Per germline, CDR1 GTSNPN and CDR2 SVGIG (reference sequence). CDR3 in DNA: TGTGCCTGGAGGGGGGGGACAGGGGGTACTAACTATGGCTACACCTTC. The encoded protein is CAWRGGTGGTNYGYTF. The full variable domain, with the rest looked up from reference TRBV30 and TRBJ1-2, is SQTIHQWPATLVQPVGSPLSLECTVEGTSNPNLYWYRQAAGRGLQLLFYSVGIGQISSEVPQNLSASRPQDRQFILSSKKLLLSDSGFYLCAWRGGTGGTNYGYTFGSGTRLTVV.

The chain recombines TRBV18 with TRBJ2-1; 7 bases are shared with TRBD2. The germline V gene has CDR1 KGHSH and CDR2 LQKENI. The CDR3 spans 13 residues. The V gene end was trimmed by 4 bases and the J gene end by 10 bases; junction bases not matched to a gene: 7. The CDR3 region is CASSLPQLAEQFF. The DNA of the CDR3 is TGTGCCAGCTCACTACCGCAACTAGCGGAGCAGTTCTTC.

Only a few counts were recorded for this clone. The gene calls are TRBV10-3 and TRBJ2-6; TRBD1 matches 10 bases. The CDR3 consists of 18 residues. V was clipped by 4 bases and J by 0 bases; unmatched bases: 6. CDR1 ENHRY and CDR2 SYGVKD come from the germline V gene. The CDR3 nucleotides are TGTGCCATCAGTGGCAGACAGGGGGCACCCTCTGGGGCCAACGTCCTGACTTTC. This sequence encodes CAISGRQGAPSGANVLTF.

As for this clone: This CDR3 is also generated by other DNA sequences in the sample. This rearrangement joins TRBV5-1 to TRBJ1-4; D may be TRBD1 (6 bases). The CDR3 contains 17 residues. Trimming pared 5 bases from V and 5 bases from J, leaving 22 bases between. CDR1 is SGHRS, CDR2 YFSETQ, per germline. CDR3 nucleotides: TGCGCCAGCAGTCCCCGGGGGGCCGTGGCGGTCAATGAAAAACTGTTTTTT. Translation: CASSPRGAVAVNEKLFF.

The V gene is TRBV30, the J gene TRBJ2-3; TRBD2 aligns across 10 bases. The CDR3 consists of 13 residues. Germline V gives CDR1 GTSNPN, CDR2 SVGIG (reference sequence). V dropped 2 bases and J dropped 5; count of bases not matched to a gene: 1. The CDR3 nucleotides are TGTGCCTGGAGTCGACTAGCGGGAGATACGCAGTATTTT. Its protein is CAWSRLAGDTQYF.

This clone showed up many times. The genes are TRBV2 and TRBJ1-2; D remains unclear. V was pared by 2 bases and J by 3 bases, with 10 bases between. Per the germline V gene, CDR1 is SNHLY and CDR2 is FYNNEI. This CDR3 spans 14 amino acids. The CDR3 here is CASSESVSYYGYTF. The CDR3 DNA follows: TGTGCCAGCAGTGAAAGTGTGAGCTACTATGGCTACACCTTC.

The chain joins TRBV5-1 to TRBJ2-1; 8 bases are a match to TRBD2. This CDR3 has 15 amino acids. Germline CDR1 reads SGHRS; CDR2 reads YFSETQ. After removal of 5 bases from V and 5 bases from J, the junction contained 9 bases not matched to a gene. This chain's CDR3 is CASSYNAGGHNEQFF. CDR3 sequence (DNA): TGCGCCAGCAGTTATAATGCGGGGGGCCACAATGAGCAGTTCTTC. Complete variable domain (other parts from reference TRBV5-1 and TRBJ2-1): KAGVTQTPRYLIKTRGQQVTLSCSPISGHRSVSWYQQTPGQGLQFLFEYFSETQRNKGNFPGRFSGRQFSNSRSEMNVSTLELGDSALYLCASSYNAGGHNEQFFGPGTRLTVL.

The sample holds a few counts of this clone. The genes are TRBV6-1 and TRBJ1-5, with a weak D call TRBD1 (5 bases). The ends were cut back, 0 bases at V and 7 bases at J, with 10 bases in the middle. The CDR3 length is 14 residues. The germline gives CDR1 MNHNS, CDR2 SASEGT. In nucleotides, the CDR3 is TGTGCCAGCAGTGAAGCGCAAGGGGCCCAGCCCCAGCATTTT. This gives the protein CASSEAQGAQPQHF.

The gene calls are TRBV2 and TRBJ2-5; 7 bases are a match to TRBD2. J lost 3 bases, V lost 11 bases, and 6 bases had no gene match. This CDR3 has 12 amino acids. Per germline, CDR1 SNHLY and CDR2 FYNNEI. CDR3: CASVRGEETQYF. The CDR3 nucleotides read TGTGCCTCCGTTCGGGGGGAAGAGACCCAGTACTTC.

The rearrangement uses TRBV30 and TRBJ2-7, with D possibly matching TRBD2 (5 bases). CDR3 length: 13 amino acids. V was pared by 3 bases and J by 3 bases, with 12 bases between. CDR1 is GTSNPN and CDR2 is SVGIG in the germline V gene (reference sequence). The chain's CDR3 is CAWSRGPGYEQYF. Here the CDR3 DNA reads TGTGCCTGGAGCAGAGGGCCTGGCTACGAGCAGTACTTC.

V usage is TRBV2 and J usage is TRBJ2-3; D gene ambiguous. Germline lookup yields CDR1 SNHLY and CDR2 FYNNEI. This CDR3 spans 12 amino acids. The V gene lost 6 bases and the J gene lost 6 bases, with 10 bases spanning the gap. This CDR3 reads CASRPPTDTQYF. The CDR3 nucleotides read TGTGCCAGCAGACCCCCTACCGATACGCAGTATTTT.

The CDR3 region is CASSYRPSGGGDEQFF. The CDR3 DNA follows: TGTGCCAGCAGTTACAGGCCTAGCGGGGGCGGGGATGAGCAGTTCTTC. This chain joins TRBV6-5 and TRBJ2-1, with 10 bases matching TRBD2. The ends lost 2 bases at V and 8 bases at J; junction bases unmatched: 9. Per germline, CDR1 MNHEY and CDR2 SVGAGI. This CDR3 is built from 16 residues.

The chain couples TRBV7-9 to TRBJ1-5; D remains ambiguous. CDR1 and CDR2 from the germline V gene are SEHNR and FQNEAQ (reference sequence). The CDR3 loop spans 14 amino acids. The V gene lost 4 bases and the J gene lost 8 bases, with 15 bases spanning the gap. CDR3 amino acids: CASSSGMYEEPQHF. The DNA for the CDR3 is TGTGCCAGCAGCTCCGGGATGTATGAGGAGCCCCAGCATTTT.

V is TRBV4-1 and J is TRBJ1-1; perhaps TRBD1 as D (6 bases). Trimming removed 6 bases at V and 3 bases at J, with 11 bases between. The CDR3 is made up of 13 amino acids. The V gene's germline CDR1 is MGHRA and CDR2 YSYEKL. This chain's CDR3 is CASRDGGHTEAFF. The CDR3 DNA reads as TGCGCCAGCAGGGACGGGGGGCACACTGAAGCTTTCTTT.

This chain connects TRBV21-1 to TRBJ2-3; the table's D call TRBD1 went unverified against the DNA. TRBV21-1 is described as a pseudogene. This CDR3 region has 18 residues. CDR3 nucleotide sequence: TGTGCCAGCAGCACCCTTTTTCGGACAGTTCCGAGCACAGATACGCAGTATTTT. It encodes CASSTLFRTVPSTDTQYF.